A single sample gave rise to the 28 T cell receptor beta chains below, sequenced in a study of cytomegalovirus exposure and HLA in healthy donors. The PCR ran on 60 Vbeta and 13 Jbeta primers. Sequenced by immunoSEQ multiplex PCR; TCRdb stores in-frame clones only, minus some. Among approximately 150,000 clones listed, 77% were seen once. The sequenced sample consisted of PBMCs. The receptors derive from a woman between 35 and 50 years old in good health and CMV-seropositive.

The chain combines TRBV4-3 with TRBJ1-6; D is possibly TRBD1 (5 bases). CDR3 length equals 14 residues. In germline, CDR1 is LGHNA, CDR2 YSLEER. Trimming shortened V by 0 bases and J by 10 bases, and 10 bases separated the two germline ends. CDR3 coding DNA: TGCGCCAGCAGCCAAGACAGGGTCTCATCACCCCTCCACTTT. Translated: CASSQDRVSSPLHF.

The V gene is TRBV30, the J gene TRBJ2-6; D uncertain. There are 15 residues in the CDR3. Trimming shortened V by 2 bases and J by 0 bases, and 8 bases separated the two germline ends. Germline V gene data show CDR1 as GTSNPN and CDR2 as SVGIG (reference sequence). CDR3 in amino acids: CAWSTGSSGANVLTF. The CDR3 DNA is TGTGCCTGGAGTACGGGTAGCTCTGGGGCCAACGTCCTGACTTTC.

Here the CDR3 DNA reads TGTGCCAGCAGCCAAGATCCCGGACAGGGGGCAAAAGATACGCAGTATTTT. This codes for CASSQDPGQGAKDTQYF. The V and J genes are TRBV14 and TRBJ2-3, with TRBD1 matching 11 bases. V lost 0 bases, J lost 5 bases, and 7 bases stayed unmatched. The germline V gene has CDR1 SGHDN and CDR2 FVKESK. CDR3 length: 17 residues.

The chain joins TRBV5-1 to TRBJ1-2, with 7 bases identical to TRBD1. Per germline, CDR1 SGHRS and CDR2 YFSETQ. The CDR3 is 14 amino acids. J lost 11 bases, V lost 5 bases, and 15 bases had no gene match. The CDR3 coding sequence is TGCGCCAGCAGTTATGGGGGGACAGTTTCCCCTTACACCTTC. This sequence encodes CASSYGGTVSPYTF.

The chain links TRBV5-4 to TRBJ2-5; D is possibly TRBD2 (7 bases). The V and J ends lost 2 bases and 2 bases respectively, with 13 bases between them. The CDR3 totals 15 residues. Germline CDR1 SGHNT, CDR2 YYREEE (reference sequence). The CDR3 nucleotides are TGTGCCAGCAGCTTTGGAGGGGGGGAGCAAGAGACCCAGTACTTC. Protein sequence: CASSFGGGEQETQYF. Combining the CDR3 with reference TRBV5-4 and TRBJ2-5 gives the whole variable domain ETGVTQSPTHLIKTRGQQVTLRCSSQSGHNTVSWYQQALGQGPQFIFQYYREEENGRGNFPPRFSGLQFPNYSSELNVNALELDDSALYLCASSFGGGEQETQYFGPGTRLLVL.

V usage is TRBV11-2 and J usage is TRBJ2-7, with 7 bases fitting TRBD1. Germline V gene sequence: CDR1 SGHAT, CDR2 FQNNGV. The CDR3 contains 18 residues. The ends lost 0 bases at V and 3 bases at J; junction bases unmatched: 14. This CDR3 is CASSLEVRDSNRDYEQYF. The CDR3 DNA follows: TGTGCCAGCAGCTTAGAAGTCAGGGACAGCAATCGAGACTACGAGCAGTACTTC.

This clone was counted a few times. This chain links TRBV5-6 with TRBJ2-5; 14 bases agree with TRBD2. With V trimmed by 0 bases and J by 11 bases, 9 bases remained unmatched. Germline V CDR1 and CDR2: SGHDT, YYEEEE. The CDR3 has 16 residues. The CDR3 DNA follows: TGTGCCAGCAGCTTGGGACTAGCGGGAGGGCGGAAAGAGCAGTACTTC. It yields the protein CASSLGLAGGRKEQYF.

The chain couples TRBV7-2 to TRBJ2-3, with 10 bases lining up with TRBD2. The CDR3 is made up of 17 amino acids. The germline CDR1 and CDR2 sequences are SGHTA and FQGNSA. V was pared by 5 bases and J by 5 bases, with 13 bases of the junction left unmatched. CDR3 in amino acids: CASSTSGGAVFVDTQYF. The CDR3 DNA follows: TGTGCCAGCAGCACGAGCGGGGGGGCCGTATTTGTAGATACGCAGTATTTT. Drawing the rest from reference TRBV7-2 and TRBJ2-3, the complete variable domain is GAGVSQSPSNKVTEKGKDVELRCDPISGHTALYWYRQSLGQGLEFLIYFQGNSAPDKSGLPSDRFSAERTGGSVSTLTIQRTQQEDSAVYLCASSTSGGAVFVDTQYFGPGTRLTVL.

The chain couples TRBV7-8 to TRBJ1-1; 7 nucleotides align to TRBD1. CDR1 and CDR2 (germline): SGHVS, FQNEAQ. The CDR3 sequence is 15 residues long. V lost 4 bases and J lost 5; bases outside the gene matches: 10. This CDR3 reads CASSWRIRGQTEAFF. CDR3 nucleotide sequence: TGTGCCAGCAGCTGGCGAATAAGGGGGCAGACTGAAGCTTTCTTT. Full variable domain (outside the CDR3, taken from reference TRBV7-8 and TRBJ1-1): GAGVSQSPRYKVAKRGQDVALRCDPISGHVSLFWYQQALGQGPEFLTYFQNEAQLDKSGLPSDRFFAERPEGSVSTLKIQRTQQEDSAVYLCASSWRIRGQTEAFFGQGTRLTVV.

The chain has TRBV6-5 and TRBJ1-2; maybe TRBD1 (6 bases). The CDR3 is made up of 14 amino acids. The germline V gene has CDR1 MNHEY and CDR2 SVGAGI. Trimming shortened V by 6 bases and J by 3 bases, and 14 bases separated the two germline ends. CDR3: CASSSRGADYGYTF. CDR3 nucleotides: TGTGCCAGCAGCTCGCGGGGGGCGGACTATGGCTACACCTTC.

The chain is built from TRBV11-2 and TRBJ2-1, with 10 nucleotides matching TRBD2. Germline V gene data show CDR1 as SGHAT and CDR2 as FQNNGV. Unmatched junction bases numbered 10, after V lost 6 bases and J lost 5 bases. The CDR3 spans 16 residues. The CDR3 region has the DNA TGTGCCAGCAGATCACTAGCGGGGATAGTCGACAATGAGCAGTTCTTC. As protein: CASRSLAGIVDNEQFF. The whole variable domain, remainder taken from reference TRBV11-2 and TRBJ2-1, is EAGVAQSPRYKIIEKRQSVAFWCNPISGHATLYWYQQILGQGPKLLIQFQNNGVVDDSQLPKDRFSAERLKGVDSTLKIQPAKLEDSAVYLCASRSLAGIVDNEQFFGPGTRLTVL.

This rearrangement joins TRBV9 to TRBJ1-2; TRBD1 agrees at 7 bases. CDR3 length: 15 amino acids. From germline, CDR1 is SGDLS and CDR2 YYNGEE. Trimming removed 0 bases from V and 6 bases from J; junction bases left unmatched: 8. CDR3 in DNA: TGTGCCAGCAGCGTAGACCGGGGCGACAGGGATGGCTACACCTTC. It yields the protein CASSVDRGDRDGYTF.

The rearrangement uses TRBV6-5 and TRBJ1-3; D call uncertain. Trimming stripped 0 bases from V and 2 bases from J, with 11 bases between. Looked up from germline, CDR1 is MNHEY and CDR2 is SVGAGI. The CDR3 is 16 residues long. The CDR3 DNA reads as TGTGCCAGCAGTTACTCACGAGGGTTGGCTGGAAACACCATATATTTT. Translating it yields CASSYSRGLAGNTIYF.

With respect to this clone: An end of the junction does not agree with germline; a read error may underlie this. In the same sample, other DNA sequences code for this CDR3. The chain uses TRBV9 and TRBJ2-3; 9 bases map to TRBD2. This CDR3 spans 16 amino acids. Germline assignment: CDR1 SGDLS and CDR2 YYNGEE. The CDR3, as DNA: TGTGCCAGCAGCGTCCCGAGCGGGGGGCCCACAGATACACAGTATTTT. Its translation is CASSVPSGGPTDTQYF.

The rearrangement joins TRBV2 to TRBJ2-7; D call uncertain. Trimming cost V 6 bases and J 4 bases, with 10 bases left between them. Germline loops: CDR1 SNHLY, CDR2 FYNNEI. This CDR3 spans 12 amino acids. CDR3 in amino acids: CASSSGLYEQYF. The CDR3 region has the DNA TGTGCCAGCAGCTCCGGGTTGTACGAGCAGTACTTC.

The chain joins TRBV7-2 to TRBJ2-3; TRBD2 aligns across 11 bases. The CDR3 has 15 residues. In germline, CDR1 is SGHTA, CDR2 FQGNSA. J lost 8 bases, V lost 5 bases, and 9 bases had no gene match. In DNA form, the CDR3 reads TGTGCCAGCAGCCAACTAGCGGGAGAGGGAGGTACGCAGTATTTT. Protein sequence: CASSQLAGEGGTQYF.

This clone has more than one count but fewer than ten. CDR3: CAWTYFGTVSGNTIYF. CDR3 DNA sequence: TGTGCCTGGACTTACTTCGGGACAGTCTCTGGAAACACCATATATTTT. The V and J genes are TRBV30 and TRBJ1-3; TRBD1 matches at 7 bases. The J segment lost 0 bases and the V segment lost 4 bases, leaving 9 bases of the junction unmatched. Germline-derived CDR1 and CDR2 are GTSNPN and SVGIG (reference sequence). The CDR3 sequence is 16 residues long.

The V and J genes are TRBV23-1 and TRBJ2-7; D gene unclear. TRBV23-1 belongs to the ORF category, with a function that is uncertain. With 4 bases removed from V and 5 bases from J, the gap between germline ends came to 3 bases. The CDR3 totals 10 residues. CDR3 protein: CASSPNEQYF. CDR3 DNA: TGCGCCAGCAGTCCCAACGAGCAGTACTTC.

The chain links TRBV5-1 to TRBJ2-2; the match to TRBD1 covers 9 bases. Per the germline V gene, CDR1 is SGHRS and CDR2 is YFSETQ. The ends lost 7 bases at V and 2 bases at J; junction bases unmatched: 9. CDR3 size: 16 residues. The CDR3 sequence is CASRGQGVSNTGELFF. The CDR3 bases are TGCGCCAGCCGGGGACAGGGCGTTTCTAACACCGGGGAGCTGTTTTTT.

The rearrangement uses TRBV6-6 and TRBJ2-7, with a tentative D call TRBD1 (5 bases). Deletions cut 7 bases from V and 1 base from J, with 17 bases between. This CDR3 contains 15 residues. The germline CDR1 and CDR2 sequences are MNHNY and SVGAGI (reference sequence). The DNA for the CDR3 is TGTGCCAGCACCCGCGGCGGTGACAGATCCTACGAGCAGTACTTC. Amino acids: CASTRGGDRSYEQYF.

V gene TRBV2 combines with J gene TRBJ2-7; 9 bases map to TRBD1. Germline lookup yields CDR1 SNHLY and CDR2 FYNNEI. The CDR3 is 15 amino acids. The junction had 9 bases not matched to a gene; V was cut back by 6 bases and J by 3 bases. The CDR3 region is CASRYRQGGDYEQYF. The CDR3 DNA is TGTGCCAGCAGGTATCGACAGGGGGGAGACTACGAGCAGTACTTC.

The CDR3 reads CASSVDPTDSTTNTGELFF. The CDR3, as DNA: TGTGCCAGCAGCGTAGATCCCACGGACAGCACTACGAACACCGGGGAGCTGTTTTTT. This sequence joins TRBV9 and TRBJ2-2; tentative D call: TRBD1 (6 bases). In germline, CDR1 is SGDLS, CDR2 YYNGEE. This CDR3 has 19 residues. Trimming took 0 bases from V and 0 from J, leaving 18 bases between them.

The V gene is TRBV5-1, the J gene TRBJ2-6, with D uncertain. Deletions cut 4 bases from V and 0 bases from J, with 5 bases between. The CDR3 covers 14 residues. Germline loops: CDR1 SGHRS, CDR2 YFSETQ. DNA of the CDR3: TGCGCCAGCAGCCCCTACTCTGGGGCCAACGTCCTGACTTTC. Its translation is CASSPYSGANVLTF.

This chain uses TRBV5-6 with TRBJ2-7, with 7 bases lining up with TRBD1. V lost 3 bases to trimming and J lost 5 bases; unmatched junction nucleotides: 11. Germline V CDR1 and CDR2: SGHDT, YYEEEE. The CDR3 is 15 amino acids. CDR3 sequence: CASSSDTGDGNEQYF. CDR3 DNA: TGTGCCAGCAGCTCTGATACAGGGGACGGGAACGAGCAGTACTTC.

This clone was found a few times. This chain uses TRBV2 with TRBJ2-1, with 8 bases matching TRBD1. The junction had 5 bases not matched to a gene; V was cut back by 6 bases and J by 1 base. In germline, CDR1 is SNHLY, CDR2 FYNNEI. This CDR3 is built from 15 residues. The CDR3 sequence is CASRADRESYNEQFF. The CDR3 coding sequence is TGTGCCAGCAGAGCGGACAGGGAGTCCTACAATGAGCAGTTCTTC.

This sequence joins TRBV27 and TRBJ2-7; 13 bases fit TRBD2. This CDR3 has 16 amino acids. J gave up 5 bases and V 5 bases, and 9 bases lay outside the gene matches. Germline CDR1 is MNHEY and CDR2 is SMNVEV (reference sequence). The CDR3 spells CASSPRTSGSIHEQYF. As DNA, the CDR3 is TGTGCCAGCAGTCCACGGACTAGCGGGAGTATCCACGAGCAGTACTTC.

This clone was detected a few times. Other DNA sequences from this sample encode an identical CDR3 as well. V and J are TRBV19 and TRBJ2-2; possibly TRBD1 for D (5 bases). The CDR3 contains 15 residues. The V and J ends lost 3 bases and 1 base respectively, with 9 bases between them. The germline V gene has CDR1 LNHDA and CDR2 SQIVND (reference sequence). CDR3 loop: CASSILGENTGELFF. The CDR3 DNA follows: TGTGCCAGTAGTATCCTAGGGGAGAACACCGGGGAGCTGTTTTTT.

This clone has a single count. The chain is built from TRBV11-3 and TRBJ2-1; D is unclear. The length of the CDR3 is 13 residues. Trimming removed 6 bases at V and 0 bases at J, with 6 bases between. The germline gives CDR1 SGHNT, CDR2 YENEEA. The CDR3 region is CASSLSSYNEQFF. The CDR3 coding sequence is TGTGCCAGCAGTTTGAGCTCCTACAATGAGCAGTTCTTC.